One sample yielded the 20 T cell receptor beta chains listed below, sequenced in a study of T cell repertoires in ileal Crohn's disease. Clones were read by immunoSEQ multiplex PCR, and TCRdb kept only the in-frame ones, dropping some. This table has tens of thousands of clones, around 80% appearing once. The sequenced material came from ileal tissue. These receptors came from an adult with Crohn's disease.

In DNA, the CDR3 is TGTGCCAGCAATCCTCTCGGGGTGAGCTCCTACGAGCAGTACTTC. Its translation is CASNPLGVSSYEQYF. The chain links TRBV6-5 to TRBJ2-7; tentatively, D is TRBD2 (5 bases). There are 15 residues in the CDR3. CDR1 is MNHEY, CDR2 SVGAGI, per germline. V was shortened by 7 bases and J by 0 bases, with 16 bases between the two germline ends.

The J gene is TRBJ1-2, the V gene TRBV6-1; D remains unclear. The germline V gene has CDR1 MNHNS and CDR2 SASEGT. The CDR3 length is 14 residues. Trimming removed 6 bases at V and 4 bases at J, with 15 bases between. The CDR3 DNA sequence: TGTGCCAGCAGACGCGGACGGGAAACCTATGGCTACACCTTC. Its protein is CASRRGRETYGYTF.

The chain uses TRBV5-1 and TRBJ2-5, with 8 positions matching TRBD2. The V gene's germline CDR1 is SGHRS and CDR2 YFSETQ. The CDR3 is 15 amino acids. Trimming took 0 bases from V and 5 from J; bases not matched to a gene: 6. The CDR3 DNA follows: TGCGCCAGCAGCTTGGGATTAGCGGGGTATGAGACCCAGTACTTC. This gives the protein CASSLGLAGYETQYF.

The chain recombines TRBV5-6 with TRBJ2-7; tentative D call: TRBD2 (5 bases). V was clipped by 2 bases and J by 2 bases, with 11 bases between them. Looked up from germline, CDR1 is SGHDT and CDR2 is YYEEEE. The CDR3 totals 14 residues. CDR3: CASSFWEPTYEQYF. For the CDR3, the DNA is TGTGCCAGCAGCTTTTGGGAGCCTACCTACGAGCAGTACTTC.

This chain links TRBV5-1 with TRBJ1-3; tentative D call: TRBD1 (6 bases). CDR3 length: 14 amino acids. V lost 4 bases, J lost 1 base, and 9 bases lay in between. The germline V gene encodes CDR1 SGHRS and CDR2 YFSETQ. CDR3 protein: CASSPGVSGNTIYF. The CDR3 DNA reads TGCGCCAGCAGCCCAGGGGTTTCTGGAAACACCATATATTTT.

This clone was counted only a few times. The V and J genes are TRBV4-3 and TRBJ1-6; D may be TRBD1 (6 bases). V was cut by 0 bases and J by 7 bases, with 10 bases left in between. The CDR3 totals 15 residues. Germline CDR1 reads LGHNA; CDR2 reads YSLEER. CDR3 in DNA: TGCGCCAGCAGCCAAGAGTGGGGGCGGAATTCACCCCTCCACTTT. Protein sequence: CASSQEWGRNSPLHF.

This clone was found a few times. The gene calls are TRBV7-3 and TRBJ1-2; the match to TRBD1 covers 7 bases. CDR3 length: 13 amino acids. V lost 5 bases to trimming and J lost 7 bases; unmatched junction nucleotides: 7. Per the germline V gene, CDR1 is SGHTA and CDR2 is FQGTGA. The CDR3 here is CASSQYRGRGYTF. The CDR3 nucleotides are TGTGCCAGCAGCCAATACAGGGGCCGTGGCTACACCTTC.

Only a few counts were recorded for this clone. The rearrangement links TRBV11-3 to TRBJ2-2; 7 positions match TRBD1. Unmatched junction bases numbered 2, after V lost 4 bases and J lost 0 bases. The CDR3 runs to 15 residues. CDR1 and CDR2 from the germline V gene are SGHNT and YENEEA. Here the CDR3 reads CASSSTGTNTGELFF. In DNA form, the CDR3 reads TGTGCCAGCAGCTCGACAGGGACGAACACCGGGGAGCTGTTTTTT.

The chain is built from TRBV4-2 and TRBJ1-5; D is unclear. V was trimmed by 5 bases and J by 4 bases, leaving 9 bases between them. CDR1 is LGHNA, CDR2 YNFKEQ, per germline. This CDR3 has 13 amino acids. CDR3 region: CASSRPGNQPQHF. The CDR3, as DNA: TGTGCCAGCAGCAGACCAGGAAATCAGCCCCAGCATTTT.

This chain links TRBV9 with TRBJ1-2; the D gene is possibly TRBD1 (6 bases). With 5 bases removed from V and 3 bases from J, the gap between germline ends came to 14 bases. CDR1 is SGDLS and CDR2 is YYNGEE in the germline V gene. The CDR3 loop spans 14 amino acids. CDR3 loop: CASSPGDFDYGYTF. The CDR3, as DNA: TGTGCCAGCAGTCCAGGGGATTTTGACTATGGCTACACCTTC.

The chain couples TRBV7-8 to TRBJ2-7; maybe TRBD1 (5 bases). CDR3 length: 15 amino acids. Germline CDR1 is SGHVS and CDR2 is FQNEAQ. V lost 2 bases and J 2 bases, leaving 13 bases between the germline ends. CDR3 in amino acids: CASSLNGLDTYEQYF. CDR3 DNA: TGTGCCAGCAGCTTAAATGGATTGGACACCTACGAGCAGTACTTC.

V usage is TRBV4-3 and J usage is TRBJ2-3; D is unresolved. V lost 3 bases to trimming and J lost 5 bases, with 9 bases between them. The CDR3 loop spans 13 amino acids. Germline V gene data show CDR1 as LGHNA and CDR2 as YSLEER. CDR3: CASSQRPGDTQYF. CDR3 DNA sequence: TGCGCCAGCAGCCAGCGCCCCGGAGATACGCAGTATTTT.

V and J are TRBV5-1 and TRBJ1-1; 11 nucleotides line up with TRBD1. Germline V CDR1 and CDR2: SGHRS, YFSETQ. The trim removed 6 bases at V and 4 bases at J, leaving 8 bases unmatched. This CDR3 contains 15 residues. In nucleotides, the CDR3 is TGCGCCAGCAAGCTCGGGGGGACAGGGGGCACTGAAGCTTTCTTT. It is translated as CASKLGGTGGTEAFF.

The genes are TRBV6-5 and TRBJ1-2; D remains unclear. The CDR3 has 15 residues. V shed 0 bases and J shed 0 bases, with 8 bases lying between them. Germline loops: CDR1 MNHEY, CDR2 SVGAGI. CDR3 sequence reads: CASSYSIPANYGYTF. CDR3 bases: TGTGCCAGCAGTTACTCGATTCCGGCTAACTATGGCTACACCTTC.

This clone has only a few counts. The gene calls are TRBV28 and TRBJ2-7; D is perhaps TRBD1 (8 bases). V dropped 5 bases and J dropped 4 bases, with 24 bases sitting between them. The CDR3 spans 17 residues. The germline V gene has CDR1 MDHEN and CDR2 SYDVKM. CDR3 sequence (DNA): TGTGCCAGCAGTCCACTTACAGGGGGGGAAGGCGGGTACGAGCAGTACTTC. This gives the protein CASSPLTGGEGGYEQYF. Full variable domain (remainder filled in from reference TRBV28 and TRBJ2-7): DVKVTQSSRYLVKRTGEKVFLECVQDMDHENMFWYRQDPGLGLRLIYFSYDVKMKEKGDIPEGYSVSREKKERFSLILESASTNQTSMYLCASSPLTGGEGGYEQYFGPGTRLTVT.

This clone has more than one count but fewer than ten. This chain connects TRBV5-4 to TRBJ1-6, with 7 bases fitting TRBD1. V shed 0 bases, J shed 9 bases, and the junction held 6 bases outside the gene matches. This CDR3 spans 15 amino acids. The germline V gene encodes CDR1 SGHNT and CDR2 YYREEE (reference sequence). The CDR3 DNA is TGTGCCAGCAGCTTGGGACAGGGATTAGGTTCACCCCTCCACTTT. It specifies CASSLGQGLGSPLHF.

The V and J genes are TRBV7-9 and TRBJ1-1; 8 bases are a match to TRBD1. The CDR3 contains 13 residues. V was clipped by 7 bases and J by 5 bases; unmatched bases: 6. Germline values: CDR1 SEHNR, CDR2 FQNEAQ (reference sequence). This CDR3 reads CASIGTGWTEAFF. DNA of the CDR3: TGTGCCAGCATCGGGACAGGTTGGACTGAAGCTTTCTTT.

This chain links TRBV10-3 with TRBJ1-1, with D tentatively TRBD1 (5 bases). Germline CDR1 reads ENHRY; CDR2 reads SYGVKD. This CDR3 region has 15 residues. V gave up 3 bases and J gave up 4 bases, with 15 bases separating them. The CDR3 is CAISEPIMGGTEAFF. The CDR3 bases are TGTGCCATCAGTGAACCCATAATGGGGGGCACTGAAGCTTTCTTT.

The CDR3, as DNA: TGCGCCAGCAGCCAAGATCGGACAGGGAGCTACGAGCAGTACTTC. This translates into CASSQDRTGSYEQYF. The rearrangement uses TRBV4-1 and TRBJ2-7, with 8 bases that match TRBD1. This CDR3 is built from 15 residues. V lost 0 bases to trimming and J lost 3 bases; unmatched junction nucleotides: 4. In germline, CDR1 is MGHRA, CDR2 YSYEKL.

The CDR3 region is CASSLLAGGQKHEQYF. CDR3 DNA sequence: TGTGCCAGCAGCTTACTAGCGGGGGGGCAAAAACACGAGCAGTACTTC. The chain combines TRBV7-8 with TRBJ2-7; the match to TRBD2 covers 12 bases. The CDR3 consists of 16 residues. V was clipped by 2 bases and J by 5 bases; unmatched bases: 7. The germline V gene has CDR1 SGHVS and CDR2 FQNEAQ.